Here is one TCR beta chain with its context. This CDR3 is also generated by other DNA sequences in the sample. The PCR was carried out with 60 Vbeta primers and 13 Jbeta primers. Clones were read by immunoSEQ multiplex PCR, and TCRdb kept only the in-frame ones, dropping some. In total, the table holds around 34,000 clones. Trimming left V 2 bases short and J 0 bases short, with 14 bases between. CDR3 length: 16 residues. Germline CDR1 MNHNY, CDR2 SVGAGI (reference sequence). This sample stems from a study of cytomegalovirus exposure and HLA in healthy donors. What was sequenced was PBMCs. This clonotype originated in a woman in her 40s in good health and CMV-seropositive. This chain links TRBV6-6 with TRBJ2-7, with TRBD2 as a possible D gene (6 bases). DNA for the CDR3: TGTGCCAGCAGTTACGTTGGGCAGGGACTCTCCTACGAGCAGTACTTC. This encodes CASSYVGQGLSYEQYF.